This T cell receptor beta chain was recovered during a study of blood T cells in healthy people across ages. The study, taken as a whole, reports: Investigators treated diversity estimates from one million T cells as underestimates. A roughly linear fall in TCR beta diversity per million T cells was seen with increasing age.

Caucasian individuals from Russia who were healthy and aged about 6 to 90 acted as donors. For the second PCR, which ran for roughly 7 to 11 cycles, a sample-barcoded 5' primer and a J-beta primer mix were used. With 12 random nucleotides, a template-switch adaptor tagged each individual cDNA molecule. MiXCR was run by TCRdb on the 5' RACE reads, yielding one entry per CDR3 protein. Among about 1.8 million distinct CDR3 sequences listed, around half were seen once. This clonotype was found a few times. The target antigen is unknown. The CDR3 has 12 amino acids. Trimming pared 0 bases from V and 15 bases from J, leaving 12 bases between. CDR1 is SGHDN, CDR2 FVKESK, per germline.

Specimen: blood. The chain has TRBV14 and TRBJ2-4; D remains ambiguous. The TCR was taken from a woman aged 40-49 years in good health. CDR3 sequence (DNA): TGTGCCAGCAGCCAAGATAAGCTCCTGGCGTACTTC. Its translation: CASSQDKLLAYF.